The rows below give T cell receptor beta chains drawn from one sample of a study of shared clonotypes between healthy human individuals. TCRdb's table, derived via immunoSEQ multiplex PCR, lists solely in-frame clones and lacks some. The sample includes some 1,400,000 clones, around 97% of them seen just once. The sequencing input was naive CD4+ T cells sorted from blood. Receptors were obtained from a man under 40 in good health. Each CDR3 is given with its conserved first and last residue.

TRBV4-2	CASSQDVRAGNYNEQFF
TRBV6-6	CASSRVKSQPQHF
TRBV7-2	CASSQQGYEQYF
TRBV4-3	CASSQVSRSANTGELFF
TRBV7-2	CASSFRQGLGNEQFF
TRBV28	CASSPQGAAYEQYF
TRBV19	CASSLNERRSRYEQFF
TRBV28	CASRPTVHEQFF
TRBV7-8	CASSPGTTNTGELFF
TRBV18	CASSPKLAGEEELFF
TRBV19	CASKGSPGTGLENQPQHF
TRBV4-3	CASSHYDRGNGELFF
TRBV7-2	CASSLARLAGNEQFF
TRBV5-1	CASSPQGRGRAEYGQYF
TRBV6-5	CASSYTEGTYEQYF
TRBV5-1	CASSPQQGGREQQYF
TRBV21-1	CASKQRFLGYNEQFF
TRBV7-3	CASSLDLWDRGRGYGYTF
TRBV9	CASSVEKGNYGYTF
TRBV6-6	CASKKTGTGGEQYF
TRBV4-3	CASSQRQGAGGYTF
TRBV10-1	CASWFLGLAGYNEQFF
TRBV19	CASSIAGSTDTQYF
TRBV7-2	CASSLAPGFNYGYTF
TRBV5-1	CASTPAGGGYEQYF
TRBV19	CASSWRGGNQPQHF
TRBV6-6	CASSQTTVGYTF
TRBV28	CASPNTEYEQYF
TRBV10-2	CASSDSGGGNTIYF
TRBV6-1	CASSRTAGGEYEQYF
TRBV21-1	CASSKERTVRSNTEAFF
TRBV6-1	CASSVAGSYEQYF
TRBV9	CASSVGTNPYEQYF
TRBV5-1	CASSLASGKLDEQFF
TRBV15	CATSRGIMKNTEAFF
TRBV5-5	CASSSTGGSRPSGRTGELFF
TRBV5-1	CASSLALGQGRNTGELFF
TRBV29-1	CSHTLGPGQGEETQYF
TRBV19	CASSRQGYGQPQHF
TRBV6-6	CASSPPGQSTDTQYF